Listed below are T cell receptor beta chains from one sample, sequenced in a study of blood T cell repertoires in COVID-19. Sequenced by immunoSEQ multiplex PCR; TCRdb stores in-frame clones only, minus some. This sample has approximately 300,000 clones, with about 86% found just once. Sequenced sample: peripheral blood. The receptors were gathered from a woman in her forties or fifties with acute or convalescent COVID-19. CDR3s include the opening cysteine and the closing phenylalanine or tryptophan. Each record gives: clone size, V gene, J gene, D gene, CDR3 length, CDR3 DNA, CDR3 protein. D genes are given only for firm matches. Part of the rows lack a size; the others show once, few, many or a class for expanded clones.

-	TRBV3-1/TRBV3-2	TRBJ2-1	-	14	TGTGCCAGCAGCCAAGACGACAGTTACAATGAGCAGTTCTTC	CASSQDDSYNEQFF
-	TRBV2	TRBJ1-2	TRBD1	13	TGTGCCAGCAGACAGACAGGGGGGTATGGCTACACCTTC	CASRQTGGYGYTF
-	TRBV6-5	TRBJ2-5	-	13	TGTGCCAGCGGTAAGGGGAGGCAAGAGACCCAGTACTTC	CASGKGRQETQYF
-	TRBV7-2	TRBJ1-3	TRBD1	15	TGTGCCACCTACGGGTGGGGACAGGGGCTCAACACCATATATTTT	CATYGWGQGLNTIYF
-	TRBV12-5	TRBJ1-5	TRBD1	14	TGTGCTAGTGAAAGGTGGGACAGAGGTCAGCCCCAGCATTTT	CASERWDRGQPQHF
once	TRBV7-2	TRBJ2-2	-	15	TGTGCCAGCGCGTACTGGACTATCTCCCCCGGGGAGCTGTTTTTT	CASAYWTISPGELFF
once	TRBV3-1/TRBV3-2	TRBJ2-2	-	20	TGTGCCATCAACCAAGATAGCGTTTGTGGTTATTATGGGGACACCGGGGAGCTGTTTTTT	CAINQDSVCGYYGDTGELFF
-	TRBV10-3	TRBJ1-2	TRBD1	14	TGTGCCATCAGGACCGGGACAGGGTCCTATGGCTACACCTTC	CAIRTGTGSYGYTF
few	TRBV18	TRBJ1-1	-	14	TGTGCCAGCTTCCTGGCCGGGGGAGTCACTGAAGCTTTCTTT	CASFLAGGVTEAFF
-	TRBV5-6	TRBJ2-5	-	13	TGTGCCAGCAGCCCGACAGGCCTAGAGACCCAGTACTTC	CASSPTGLETQYF
-	TRBV14	TRBJ2-7	-	13	TGTGCCAGCAGCCAAGTCACTTCGCACGAGCAGTACTTC	CASSQVTSHEQYF
-	TRBV2	TRBJ1-6	-	16	TGTGCCAGCAGTGAAGCGCGGGGGGGTGGTAATTCACCCCTCCACTTT	CASSEARGGGNSPLHF
once	TRBV5-5	TRBJ1-2	-	14	TGTGCCAGCAGCTTGTGGGCAAATAACTATGGCTACACCTTC	CASSLWANNYGYTF
-	TRBV4-1	TRBJ2-7	TRBD2	16	TGCGCCAGCAGCCGAATGGGACTAGCGAACTCCTACGAGCAGTACTTC	CASSRMGLANSYEQYF
-	TRBV5-1	TRBJ2-1	TRBD2	14	TGCGCCAGCAGCTTGGTCACTAGCGCTAATGAGCAGTTCTTC	CASSLVTSANEQFF
-	TRBV28	TRBJ2-6	TRBD1	16	TGTGCCAGCACGCTGGGACAGGGAACTGGGGCCAACGTCCTGACTTTC	CASTLGQGTGANVLTF
-	TRBV25-1	TRBJ2-1	TRBD1	16	TGTGCCAGCAGTGTGGGGGGCAGGGGGCCAGGCAATGAGCAGTTCTTC	CASSVGGRGPGNEQFF
-	TRBV5-4	TRBJ2-3	-	15	TGTGCCAGCAGCTTGGGAGACAGGCTGACAGATACGCAGTATTTT	CASSLGDRLTDTQYF
-	TRBV5-1	TRBJ2-5	TRBD1	17	TGCGCCAGCAGCCTATATCCCTCAACAGGGGGCGAAGAGACCCAGTACTTC	CASSLYPSTGGEETQYF
once	TRBV25-1	TRBJ1-1	-	13	TGTGCCAGCAGTGATGGGGCGAACACTGAAGCTTTCTTT	CASSDGANTEAFF
-	TRBV30	TRBJ1-3	-	16	TGTGCCTGGAGTAGGAGCAACGGGAACTCTGGAAACACCATATATTTT	CAWSRSNGNSGNTIYF
-	TRBV3-1/TRBV3-2	TRBJ1-2	-	12	TGTGCCAGCAGCCAAGATAGGCGGGGCTACACCTTC	CASSQDRRGYTF
few	TRBV24-1	TRBJ2-1	-	14	TGTGCCACCAGTGCGGAGGGGACGCACAATGAGCAGTTCTTC	CATSAEGTHNEQFF
-	TRBV5-4	TRBJ2-2	-	14	TGTGCCAGCAGCCCATCTAGATCGCCCGGGGAGCTGTTTTTT	CASSPSRSPGELFF
-	TRBV19	TRBJ1-2	TRBD1	16	TGTGCCAGTACCCTCCTGCCAGGGGGCAGTGACTATGGCTACACCTTC	CASTLLPGGSDYGYTF
once	TRBV20-1	TRBJ1-5	-	13	TGCAGTGCTAGTGGCCAGGGAAATCAGCCCCAGCATTTT	CSASGQGNQPQHF
-	TRBV9	TRBJ1-1	TRBD1	15	TGTGCCAGCAGCCCCCGACAGGGGGTTGGAACTGAAGCTTTCTTT	CASSPRQGVGTEAFF
-	TRBV7-7	TRBJ2-1	-	14	TGTGCCAGCAGCTTAGGGGCAGGGCGGAATGAGCAGTTCTTC	CASSLGAGRNEQFF
-	TRBV19	TRBJ2-3	TRBD2	17	TGTGCCAGTAGTTCCCCCCGGGCGGGGGGGAAGACAGATACGCAGTATTTT	CASSSPRAGGKTDTQYF
-	TRBV29-1	TRBJ1-2	-	12	TGCAGCGTTGAAGGAGCAGGGGAAGGCTACACCTTC	CSVEGAGEGYTF
-	TRBV11-2	TRBJ1-2	TRBD1	15	TGTGCCAGCAGCACACTTACAGGGGTGGGCTATGGCTACACCTTC	CASSTLTGVGYGYTF
-	TRBV5-8	TRBJ1-5	-	15	TGTGCCAGCAGCTCACCTGTTGGAGCCGGTCAGCCCCAGCATTTT	CASSSPVGAGQPQHF
-	TRBV24-1	TRBJ2-2	TRBD1	15	TGTGCCACCGGTTCCGGGACAGGGATCACCGGGGAGCTGTTTTTT	CATGSGTGITGELFF
-	TRBV2	TRBJ2-4	-	15	TGTGCCAGCAGCGTTACAGGGACATGGAGGAACATTCAGTACTTC	CASSVTGTWRNIQYF
-	TRBV15	TRBJ1-1	TRBD1	16	TGTGCCACCAGCAGCGGGACAGGGGGACTGAACACTGAAGCTTTCTTT	CATSSGTGGLNTEAFF
-	TRBV10-1	TRBJ2-5	-	13	TGCGCCAGCAGGTCAGGGCTCCAAGAGACCCAGTACTTC	CASRSGLQETQYF
-	TRBV27	TRBJ2-5	-	13	TGTGCCAGCAGTTCGACGACAGAAGAGACCCAGTACTTC	CASSSTTEETQYF
-	TRBV6-5	TRBJ1-5	TRBD1	15	TGTGCCAGCAGTTACTCGGGACAGGGCAATCAGCCCCAGCATTTT	CASSYSGQGNQPQHF
-	TRBV5-5	TRBJ2-7	-	15	TGTGCCAGCAGCAAGACACAGGCGGGGACCTACGAGCAGTACTTC	CASSKTQAGTYEQYF
-	TRBV6-5	TRBJ2-5	TRBD2	15	TGTGCCAGCAGCTTAGGGACTAGCGGCCAAGAGACCCAGTACTTC	CASSLGTSGQETQYF
-	TRBV6-6	TRBJ2-7	-	15	TGTGCCAGCAGCGAACCCCCGCCGGGTTTTTACGAGCAGTACTTC	CASSEPPPGFYEQYF
-	TRBV10-3	TRBJ1-6	TRBD1	16	TGTGCCATCACCCCGGGACAGGGAAACCCTAATTCACCCCTCCACTTT	CAITPGQGNPNSPLHF
-	TRBV7-9	TRBJ1-1	-	13	TGTGCCAGCAGCACCAACCAGGGGACTGAAGCTTTCTTT	CASSTNQGTEAFF
-	TRBV19	TRBJ2-1	-	15	TGTGCCAGTAGTATAGCCTGGAGCTCCTACAATGAGCAGTTCTTC	CASSIAWSSYNEQFF
-	TRBV5-1	TRBJ1-3	-	14	TGCGCCAGCAGCTTGACAGGGACTGGAAACACCATATATTTT	CASSLTGTGNTIYF
-	TRBV25-1	TRBJ1-1	-	14	TGTGCCAGCAGTGGGGGACTGTTCAACACTGAAGCTTTCTTT	CASSGGLFNTEAFF